These 27 T cell receptor beta chains share one sample of origin, sequenced in a study of T cell repertoires in cytomegalovirus infection. These TCRs' antigens remain unknown. TCRdb re-called the reads with MiXCR, one entry per CDR3 protein. The data contain roughly 110,000 distinct CDR3 sequences, around a tenth of them seen just once; the ten biggest clones take up roughly 31%. The sequenced material came from PBMCs, sequenced either directly or after in vitro stimulation (not recorded which). The origin of the receptors is a human donor in good health (CMV status not recorded). Some clones in this sample may be carry-over from other donors' samples.

This clonotype was counted between two and nine times. The V gene is TRBV7-2, the J gene TRBJ1-2; 10 bases match TRBD1. Per the germline V gene, CDR1 is SGHTA and CDR2 is FQGNSA. The junction had 3 bases not matched to a gene; V was cut back by 0 bases and J by 5 bases. The CDR3 runs to 15 residues. In nucleotides, the CDR3 is TGTGCCAGCAGCTTAGCTCCGGGACAGGGGTATGGCTACACCTTC. Residues: CASSLAPGQGYGYTF.

Worth noting for this clonotype: In this CDR3 the conserved last residue, phenylalanine or tryptophan, is missing, so a read error is likely. The rearrangement uses TRBV12-3 or TRBV12-4 and TRBJ2-5, with D unresolved. The CDR3 is 16 amino acids. V lost 3 bases and J 0 bases, leaving 14 bases between the germline ends. The CDR3: CASSFLSVRYQETQYL. CDR3 in DNA: TGTGCCAGCAGTTTTCTGTCAGTTCGGTACCAAGAGACCCAGTACCTC.

This clonotype has at least ten counts. The V gene is TRBV6-2 or TRBV6-3, the J gene TRBJ1-5, with TRBD1 as a possible D gene (5 bases). Between the trimmed V and J ends, which lost 8 bases and 6 bases, there was a span of 17 bases. CDR3 length equals 14 residues. Germline V gene lookup returns CDR1 MNHEY and CDR2 SVGEGT. This chain's CDR3 is CASSGPQVPQPQHF. Written as DNA, the CDR3 is TGTGCCAGCTCAGGCCCACAGGTTCCTCAGCCCCAGCATTTT.

This clonotype was detected a few times. The CDR3 loop reads CASSLEAAALYF. In DNA, the CDR3 is TGTGCCAGCAGCTTAGAGGCGGCCGCTTTATACTTC. The chain combines TRBV7-9 with TRBJ2-7; the D is unclear. Germline V gives CDR1 SEHNR, CDR2 FQNEAQ (reference sequence). This CDR3 is built from 12 residues. Trimming left V 1 base short and J 13 bases short, with 14 bases between.

The chain recombines TRBV28 with TRBJ2-1, with 10 nucleotides matching TRBD2. V shed 8 bases, J shed 1 base, and the junction held 8 bases outside the gene matches. Germline V gene sequence: CDR1 MDHEN, CDR2 SYDVKM. CDR3 length: 16 residues. The CDR3 is CASYLAGASSYNEQFF. The CDR3 nucleotides are TGTGCCAGCTACCTAGCGGGAGCGTCGTCCTACAATGAGCAGTTCTTC.

The gene calls are TRBV13 and TRBJ2-1; maybe TRBD2 (5 bases). There are 15 residues in the CDR3. Trimming took off 1 base at V and 3 bases at J, with 10 bases between the two ends. The germline CDR1 and CDR2 sequences are PRHDT and FYEKMQ (reference sequence). For the CDR3, the DNA is TGTGCCAGCAGCTTAGCAGCGGCCCTCTACAATGAGCAGTTCTTC. Protein sequence: CASSLAAALYNEQFF.

There are many counts of this clonotype. CDR3 coding DNA: TGTGCCAGCACCAAAGACGGTCGGAACACCGGGGAGCTGTTTTTT. Its protein is CASTKDGRNTGELFF. This chain joins TRBV6-2 or TRBV6-3 and TRBJ2-2; D is ambiguous. The CDR3 contains 15 residues. CDR1 and CDR2 (germline): MNHEY, SVGEGT. Trimming took off 7 bases at V and 1 base at J, with 13 bases between the two ends.

The V and J genes are TRBV9 and TRBJ1-4; tentatively, D is TRBD1 (6 bases). V lost 0 bases and J lost 3, with 12 bases in between. The CDR3 consists of 16 residues. The germline V gene encodes CDR1 SGDLS and CDR2 YYNGEE. The CDR3 sequence: CASSVGTGSPNEKLFF. The CDR3 bases are TGTGCCAGCAGCGTAGGTACAGGGAGCCCTAATGAAAAACTGTTTTTT.

This clonotype was found many times. This chain joins TRBV19 and TRBJ2-1; 10 bases are a match to TRBD2. This CDR3 contains 15 residues. CDR1 is LNHDA, CDR2 SQIVND, per germline (reference sequence). V dropped 5 bases and J dropped 7; count of bases not matched to a gene: 8. The DNA of the CDR3 is TGTGCCAGTAGTGCCCAAGCGGGAGGGCCGAATGAGCAGTTCTTC. Translation: CASSAQAGGPNEQFF.

This chain joins TRBV5-4 and TRBJ2-1; tentatively, D is TRBD2 (6 bases). This CDR3 is 15 amino acids long. V lost 4 bases, J lost 0 bases, and 11 bases lay in between. The germline gives CDR1 SGHNT, CDR2 YYREEE (reference sequence). The CDR3 DNA is TGTGCCAGCAGCCCCGGAGGGCCCTCCTACAATGAGCAGTTCTTC. Its translation: CASSPGGPSYNEQFF.

This clonotype was seen many times. The chain couples TRBV4-1 to TRBJ1-5; TRBD1 aligns across 8 bases. CDR3 size: 15 residues. Trimming removed 4 bases from V and 4 bases from J; junction bases left unmatched: 6. CDR1 is MGHRA, CDR2 YSYEKL, per germline. CDR3 in amino acids: CASSREGQVNQPQHF. The CDR3 DNA is TGCGCCAGCAGCCGGGAGGGACAGGTTAATCAGCCCCAGCATTTT.

In DNA form, the CDR3 reads TGTGCCAGCAGTCCCCGGGACAGAGGTTCACCCCTCCACTTT. Its protein is CASSPRDRGSPLHF. V and J are TRBV2 and TRBJ1-6; 7 bases fit TRBD1. Germline CDR1 SNHLY, CDR2 FYNNEI. J lost 9 bases, V lost 5 bases, and 7 bases had no gene match. This CDR3 has 14 residues.

This clonotype was seen ten or more times. V is TRBV7-2 and J is TRBJ2-2, with D unclear. This CDR3 has 14 amino acids. Trimming left V 5 bases short and J 2 bases short, with 9 bases between. CDR1 and CDR2 (germline): SGHTA, FQGNSA. The CDR3 reads CASSPTLNTGELFF. The CDR3 bases are TGTGCCAGCAGCCCCACGCTAAACACCGGGGAGCTGTTTTTT.

The chain employs TRBV19 and TRBJ2-2; the D gene could be TRBD1 or TRBD2 (5 bases each). V was clipped by 7 bases and J by 1 base, with 7 bases between them. Germline CDR1 is LNHDA and CDR2 is SQIVND (reference sequence). This CDR3 comprises 13 residues. The DNA of the CDR3 is TGTGCCAGTATTGGGGGGAACACCGGGGAGCTGTTTTTT. Its translation is CASIGGNTGELFF.

The genes are TRBV11-2 and TRBJ2-2, with D possibly TRBD2 on 5 matching bases. V lost 0 bases and J 7 bases, leaving 21 bases between the germline ends. Germline values: CDR1 SGHAT, CDR2 FQNNGV. This CDR3 has 18 amino acids. The CDR3 bases are TGTGCCAGCAGCTTAGATGGTGGGCTTCACCCCACTAGCGGGGAGCTGTTTTTT. It specifies CASSLDGGLHPTSGELFF. The full variable domain, in which reference TRBV11-2 and TRBJ2-2 provide the parts outside the CDR3, is EAGVAQSPRYKIIEKRQSVAFWCNPISGHATLYWYQQILGQGPKLLIQFQNNGVVDDSQLPKDRFSAERLKGVDSTLKIQPAKLEDSAVYLCASSLDGGLHPTSGELFFGEGSRLTVL.

This clonotype was observed many times. This chain connects TRBV6-2 or TRBV6-3 to TRBJ2-7, with 10 bases fitting TRBD2. The CDR3 is 15 amino acids. V lost 6 bases and J lost 3; bases outside the gene matches: 8. Germline V lookup: CDR1 MNHEY, CDR2 SVGEGT. The chain's CDR3 is CASSSRTSGSYEQYV. For the CDR3, the DNA is TGTGCCAGCAGCTCCCGGACTAGCGGAAGCTACGAGCAGTACGTC.

This chain uses TRBV5-6 with TRBJ2-7; a weak D match, TRBD1 (6 bases). Germline V gene data show CDR1 as SGHDT and CDR2 as YYEEEE. The CDR3 contains 15 residues. The germline V and J ends were trimmed by 0 bases and 7 bases, with 17 bases remaining between them. CDR3 coding DNA: TGTGCCAGCAGCTTGGGGGATACATCAGGGGTAGAGCAGTACGTC. Amino acid sequence: CASSLGDTSGVEQYV.

V and J are TRBV29-1 and TRBJ2-5, with D possibly matching TRBD1 (6 bases). CDR1 is SQVTM, CDR2 ANQGSEA, per germline. CDR3 length: 11 amino acids. V lost 8 bases, J lost 3 bases, and 10 bases lay in between. CDR3 in amino acids: CSPYREETQYF. DNA of the CDR3: TGCAGCCCTTACAGGGAAGAGACCCAGTACTTC.

Many counts were recorded for this clonotype. The gene calls are TRBV4-1 and TRBJ2-7, with D possibly TRBD2 on 5 matching bases. CDR1 and CDR2 (germline): MGHRA, YSYEKL. V lost 4 bases and J lost 0, with 13 bases in between. This CDR3 comprises 15 residues. The CDR3 region has the DNA TGCGCCAGCAGCCGCCTATCTGGGAGCTCCTACGAGCAGTACGTC. Translation: CASSRLSGSSYEQYV.

This clonotype came up many times. The chain employs TRBV28 and TRBJ1-5, with D perhaps matching TRBD1 (5 bases). Between the trimmed V and J ends, which lost 0 bases and 2 bases, there was a span of 11 bases. This CDR3 contains 16 residues. CDR1 and CDR2 from the germline V gene are MDHEN and SYDVKM. The CDR3 region has the DNA TGTGCCAGCAGTTTATGGGCAGGGCTGGGCAATCAGCCCCAGCATTTT. Amino acids: CASSLWAGLGNQPQHF. The full variable domain, with the rest looked up from reference TRBV28 and TRBJ1-5, is DVKVTQSSRYLVKRTGEKVFLECVQDMDHENMFWYRQDPGLGLRLIYFSYDVKMKEKGDIPEGYSVSREKKERFSLILESASTNQTSMYLCASSLWAGLGNQPQHFGDGTRLSIL.

This clonotype was seen repeatedly, ten times or more. CDR3 nucleotide sequence: TGTGCCAGCAGCTTCACTCGGACTAGCGGAGCCTACAATGAGCAGTTCTTC. Translated: CASSFTRTSGAYNEQFF. The V gene is TRBV5-8, the J gene TRBJ2-1, with TRBD2 matching 10 bases. The CDR3 sequence is 17 residues long. In germline, CDR1 is SGHTS, CDR2 YDEGEE. With 2 bases clipped from V and 2 bases from J, the junction kept 7 bases outside the gene matches.

There are many counts of this clonotype. This chain joins TRBV7-9 and TRBJ2-7; D not resolved. From germline, CDR1 is SEHNR and CDR2 FQNEAQ (reference sequence). This CDR3 is built from 13 residues. Deletions cut 2 bases from V and 6 bases from J, with 11 bases between. The CDR3 sequence is CASSLSMGGEQYV. CDR3 coding DNA: TGTGCCAGCAGCTTAAGTATGGGCGGCGAGCAGTACGTC.

The rearrangement links TRBV6-2 or TRBV6-3 to TRBJ2-1, with TRBD2 matching over 11 bases. CDR1 and CDR2 (germline): MNHEY, SVGEGT. The ends lost 5 bases at V and 9 bases at J; junction bases unmatched: 6. The CDR3 is 14 amino acids. The chain's CDR3 is CASSPSGRWIEQFF. CDR3 DNA: TGTGCCAGCAGTCCTAGCGGGAGGTGGATTGAGCAGTTCTTC.

The chain uses TRBV18 and TRBJ2-5, with D perhaps being TRBD1 or TRBD2 (5 bases each). The CDR3 spans 14 residues. V lost 3 bases and J lost 4, with 12 bases in between. Per the germline V gene, CDR1 is KGHSH and CDR2 is LQKENI. This chain's CDR3 is CASSPGQGRETQYF. DNA for the CDR3: TGTGCCAGCTCACCGGGGCAGGGACGAGAGACCCAGTACTTC.

This clonotype was found many times. This chain uses TRBV7-2 with TRBJ1-1; TRBD1 might be the D (6 bases). V lost 3 bases to trimming and J lost 5 bases, with 13 bases between them. There are 14 residues in the CDR3. CDR1 and CDR2 (germline): SGHTA, FQGNSA. CDR3 nucleotides: TGTGCCAGCAGCTTGCTACAGGGTGGAACTGAAGCTTTCTTT. This encodes CASSLLQGGTEAFF.

This clonotype was found a few times. The gene calls are TRBV27 and TRBJ1-2, with D possibly being TRBD1 (5 bases). V lost 2 bases and J 6 bases, leaving 10 bases between the germline ends. This CDR3 comprises 13 residues. Germline CDR1 and CDR2: MNHEY and SMNVEV (reference sequence). CDR3 nucleotide sequence: TGTGCCAGCAGTTTACGGGGGATCGATGGCTACACCTTC. This sequence encodes CASSLRGIDGYTF.

This clonotype was detected many times. This chain connects TRBV7-2 to TRBJ1-1; D is unclear. V lost 2 bases and J lost 11, with 12 bases in between. CDR1 is SGHTA, CDR2 FQGNSA, per germline. This CDR3 is built from 12 residues. The CDR3 spells CASSLMRGDAFF. The DNA for the CDR3 is TGTGCCAGCAGCTTAATGCGGGGAGACGCTTTCTTT.